The T cell receptor (beta chain) described here comes from a study of CD8 T cells in Susac syndrome. Germline assignment: CDR1 SQVTM and CDR2 ANQGSEA. The CDR3 consists of 12 residues. V lost 7 bases to trimming and J lost 0 bases, with 9 bases between them. The multiple sclerosis control cohort comprised treatment-naive individuals presenting with stable or active relapsing-remitting disease. An input of roughly 0.5 to 1 ug of RNA was subjected to reverse transcription using random hexamers. One entry per CDR3 protein, called by TCRdb with MiXCR from the immunoSEQ multiplex PCR reads. The data contain a few hundred thousand distinct CDR3 sequences, around 90% of them singletons.

What was sequenced was CD8+ T cells from PBMCs. This TCR was recovered from a human donor with multiple sclerosis. The chain recombines TRBV29-1 with TRBJ2-5; D possibly corresponds to TRBD2 (6 bases). In nucleotides, the CDR3 is TGCAGCGGGCTAGCGAACCAAGAGACCCAGTACTTC. Encoded protein: CSGLANQETQYF. The whole variable domain, remainder taken from reference TRBV29-1 and TRBJ2-5, is SAVISQKPSRDICQRGTSLTIQCQVDSQVTMMFWYRQQPGQSLTLIATANQGSEATYESGFVIDKFPISRPNLTFSTLTVSNMSPEDSSIYLCSGLANQETQYFGPGTRLLVL.